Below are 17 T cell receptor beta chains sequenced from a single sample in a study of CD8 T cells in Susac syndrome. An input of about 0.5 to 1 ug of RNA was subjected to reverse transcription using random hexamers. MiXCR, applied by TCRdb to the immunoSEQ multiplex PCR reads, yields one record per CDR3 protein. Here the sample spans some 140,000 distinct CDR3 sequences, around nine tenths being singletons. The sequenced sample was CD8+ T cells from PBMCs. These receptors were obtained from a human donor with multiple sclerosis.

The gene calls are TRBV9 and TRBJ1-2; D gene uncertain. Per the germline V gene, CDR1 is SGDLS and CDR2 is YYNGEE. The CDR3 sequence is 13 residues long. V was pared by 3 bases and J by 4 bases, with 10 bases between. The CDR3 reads CASSEEGTYGYTF. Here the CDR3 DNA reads TGTGCCAGCAGCGAGGAGGGAACCTATGGCTACACCTTC.

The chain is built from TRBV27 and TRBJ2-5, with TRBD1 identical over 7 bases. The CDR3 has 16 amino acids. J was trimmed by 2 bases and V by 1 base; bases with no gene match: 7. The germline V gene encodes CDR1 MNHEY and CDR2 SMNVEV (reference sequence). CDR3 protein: CASSLYRTGAQETQYF. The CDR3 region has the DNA TGTGCCAGCAGTTTATACCGGACAGGTGCACAAGAGACCCAGTACTTC.

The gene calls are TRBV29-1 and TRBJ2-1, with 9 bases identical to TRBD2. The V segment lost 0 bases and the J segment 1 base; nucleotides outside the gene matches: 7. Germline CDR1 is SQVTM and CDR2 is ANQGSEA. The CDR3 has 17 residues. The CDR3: CSVEDPLLAGSYNEQFF. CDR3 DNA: TGCAGCGTTGAAGATCCCCTACTAGCGGGTTCCTACAATGAGCAGTTCTTC.

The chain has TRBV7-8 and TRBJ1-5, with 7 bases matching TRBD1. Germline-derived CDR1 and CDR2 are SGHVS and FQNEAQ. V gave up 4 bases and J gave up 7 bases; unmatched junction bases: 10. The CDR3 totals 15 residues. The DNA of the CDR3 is TGTGCCAGCAGCTCGGAAGGGGGCCTAGGGCAGCCCCAGCATTTT. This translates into CASSSEGGLGQPQHF.

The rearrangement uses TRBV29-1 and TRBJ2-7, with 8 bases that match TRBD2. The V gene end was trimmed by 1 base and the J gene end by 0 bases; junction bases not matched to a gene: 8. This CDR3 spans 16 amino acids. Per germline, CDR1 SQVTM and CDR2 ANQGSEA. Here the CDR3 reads CSVEGANSGSSYEQYF. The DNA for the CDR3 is TGCAGCGTTGAAGGGGCAAACAGCGGGAGCTCCTACGAGCAGTACTTC.

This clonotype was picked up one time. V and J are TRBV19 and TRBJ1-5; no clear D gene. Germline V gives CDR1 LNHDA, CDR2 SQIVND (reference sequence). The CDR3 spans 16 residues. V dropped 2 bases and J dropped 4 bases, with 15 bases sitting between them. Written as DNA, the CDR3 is TGTGCCAGTAGTATAAGTTCGTACGGTAGGAATCAGCCCCAGCATTTT. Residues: CASSISSYGRNQPQHF.

CDR3 DNA: TGCGCCAGCAGCCAAGCGGCTAGCAATCAGCCCCAGCATTTT. Translating gives CASSQAASNQPQHF. J is TRBJ1-5 and V is TRBV4-1, with D uncertain. This CDR3 is 14 amino acids long. Germline values: CDR1 MGHRA, CDR2 YSYEKL. The V end was cut by 1 base, the J end by 0 bases, with 4 bases between.

CDR3 sequence (DNA): TGCAGCGTTGAAGATCGGGCCCCTGAAGCTTTCTTT. Translating gives CSVEDRAPEAFF. The V and J genes are TRBV29-1 and TRBJ1-1; D gene uncertain. The length of the CDR3 is 12 residues. Germline V gene sequence: CDR1 SQVTM, CDR2 ANQGSEA. Trimming took off 0 bases at V and 6 bases at J, with 8 bases between the two ends.

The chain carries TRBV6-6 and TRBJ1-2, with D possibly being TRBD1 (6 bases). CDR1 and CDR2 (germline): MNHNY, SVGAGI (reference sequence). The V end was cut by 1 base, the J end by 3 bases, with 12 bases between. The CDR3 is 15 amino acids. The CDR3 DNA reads TGTGCCAGCAGTTACTGGACGGACAGCGACTATGGCTACACCTTC. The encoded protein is CASSYWTDSDYGYTF.

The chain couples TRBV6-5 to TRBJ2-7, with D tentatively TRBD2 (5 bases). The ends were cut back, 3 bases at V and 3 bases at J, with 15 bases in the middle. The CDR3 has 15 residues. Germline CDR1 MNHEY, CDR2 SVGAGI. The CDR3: CASSYSQSGYYEQYF. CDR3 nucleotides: TGTGCCAGCAGTTATTCCCAAAGCGGTTACTACGAGCAGTACTTC.

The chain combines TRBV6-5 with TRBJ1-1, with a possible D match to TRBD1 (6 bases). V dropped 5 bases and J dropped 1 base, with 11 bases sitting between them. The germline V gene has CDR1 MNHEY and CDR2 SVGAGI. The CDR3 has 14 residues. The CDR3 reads CASSRGGENTEAFF. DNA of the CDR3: TGTGCCAGCAGTAGAGGGGGGGAGAACACTGAAGCTTTCTTT.

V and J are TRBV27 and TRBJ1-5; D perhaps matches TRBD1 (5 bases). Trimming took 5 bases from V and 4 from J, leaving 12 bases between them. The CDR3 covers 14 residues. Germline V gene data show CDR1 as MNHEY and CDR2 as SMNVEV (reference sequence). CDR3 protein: CASSPRQFNQPQHF. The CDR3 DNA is TGTGCCAGCAGTCCCAGACAGTTTAATCAGCCCCAGCATTTT.

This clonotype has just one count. CDR3 in DNA: TGTGCCACCAGTGAATTAGCGGGCTTCCAAGAGACCCAGTACTTC. Translating it yields CATSELAGFQETQYF. The V call is TRBV24-1, the J call TRBJ2-5; 7 bases match TRBD2. CDR3 length equals 15 residues. With 4 bases clipped from V and 1 base from J, the junction kept 5 bases outside the gene matches. From germline, CDR1 is KGHDR and CDR2 SFDVKD.

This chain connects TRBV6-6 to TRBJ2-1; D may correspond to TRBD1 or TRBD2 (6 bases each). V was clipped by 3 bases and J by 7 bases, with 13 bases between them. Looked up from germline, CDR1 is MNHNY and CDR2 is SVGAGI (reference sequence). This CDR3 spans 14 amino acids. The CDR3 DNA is TGTGCCAGCAGTTATTGGGGGGCTGGAAATGAGCAGTTCTTC. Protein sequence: CASSYWGAGNEQFF.

The CDR3 DNA sequence: TGTGCCAGTAGCTCCTCCGTCTACGAGCAGTACTTC. Its translation: CASSSSVYEQYF. This chain links TRBV19 with TRBJ2-7, with D unresolved. In germline, CDR1 is LNHDA, CDR2 SQIVND (reference sequence). The CDR3 is made up of 12 amino acids. V was clipped by 6 bases and J by 3 bases, with 9 bases between them. The full variable domain, in which reference TRBV19 and TRBJ2-7 provide the parts outside the CDR3, is DGGITQSPKYLFRKEGQNVTLSCEQNLNHDAMYWYRQDPGQGLRLIYYSQIVNDFQKGDIAEGYSVSREKKESFPLTVTSAQKNPTAFYLCASSSSVYEQYFGPGTRLTVT.

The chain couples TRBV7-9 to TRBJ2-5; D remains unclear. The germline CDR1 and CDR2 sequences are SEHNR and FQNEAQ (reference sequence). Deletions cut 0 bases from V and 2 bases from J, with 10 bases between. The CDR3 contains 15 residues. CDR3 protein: CASSLAPDGQETQYF. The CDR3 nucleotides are TGTGCCAGCAGCTTAGCGCCGGACGGACAAGAGACCCAGTACTTC.

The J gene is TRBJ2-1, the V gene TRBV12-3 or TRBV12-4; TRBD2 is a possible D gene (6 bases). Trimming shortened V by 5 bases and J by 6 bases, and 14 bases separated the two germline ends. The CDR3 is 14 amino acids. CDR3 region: CASSTPGLLNEQFF. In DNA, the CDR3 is TGTGCCAGCAGTACTCCGGGACTCCTCAATGAGCAGTTCTTC.